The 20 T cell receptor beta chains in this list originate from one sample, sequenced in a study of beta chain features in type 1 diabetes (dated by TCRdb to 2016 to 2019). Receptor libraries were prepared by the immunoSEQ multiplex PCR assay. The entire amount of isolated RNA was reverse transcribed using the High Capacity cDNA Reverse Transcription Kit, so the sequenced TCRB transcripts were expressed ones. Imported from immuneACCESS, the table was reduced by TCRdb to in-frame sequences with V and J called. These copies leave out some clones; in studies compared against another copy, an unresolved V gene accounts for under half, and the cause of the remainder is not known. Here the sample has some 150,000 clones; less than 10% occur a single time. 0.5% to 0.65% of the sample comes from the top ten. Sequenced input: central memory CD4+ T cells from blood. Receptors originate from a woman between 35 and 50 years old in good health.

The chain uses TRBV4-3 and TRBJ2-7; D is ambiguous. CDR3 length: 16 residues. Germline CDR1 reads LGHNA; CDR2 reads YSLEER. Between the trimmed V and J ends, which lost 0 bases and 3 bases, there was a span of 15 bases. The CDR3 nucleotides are TGCGCCAGCAGCCAAGATCTGGCGCAGGTAGGCTACGAGCAGTACTTC. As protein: CASSQDLAQVGYEQYF.

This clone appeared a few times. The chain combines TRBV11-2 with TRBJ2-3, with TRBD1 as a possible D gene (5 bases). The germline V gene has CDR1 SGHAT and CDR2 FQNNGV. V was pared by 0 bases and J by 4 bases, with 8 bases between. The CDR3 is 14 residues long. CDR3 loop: CASSLDGHPDTQYF. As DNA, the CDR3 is TGTGCCAGCAGCTTAGATGGACACCCAGATACGCAGTATTTT.

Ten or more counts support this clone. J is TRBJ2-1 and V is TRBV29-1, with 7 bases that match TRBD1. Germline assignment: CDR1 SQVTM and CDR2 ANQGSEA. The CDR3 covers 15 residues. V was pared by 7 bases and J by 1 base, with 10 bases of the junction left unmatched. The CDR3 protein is CSGLGDRVSYNEQFF. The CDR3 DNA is TGCAGCGGGCTGGGGGACAGAGTATCCTACAATGAGCAGTTCTTC.

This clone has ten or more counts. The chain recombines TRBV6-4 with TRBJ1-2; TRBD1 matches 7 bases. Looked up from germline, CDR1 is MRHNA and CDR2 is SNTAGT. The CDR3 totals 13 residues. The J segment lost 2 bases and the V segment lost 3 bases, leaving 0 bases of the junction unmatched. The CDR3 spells CASSETGNYGYTF. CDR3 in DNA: TGTGCCAGCAGTGAGACAGGGAACTATGGCTACACCTTC.

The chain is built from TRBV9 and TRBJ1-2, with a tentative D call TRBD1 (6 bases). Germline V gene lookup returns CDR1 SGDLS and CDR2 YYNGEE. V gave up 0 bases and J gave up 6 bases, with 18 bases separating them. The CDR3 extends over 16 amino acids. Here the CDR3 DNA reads TGTGCCAGCAGCGTAGCAGGTGGGGGTACAGGGCATGGCTACACCTTC. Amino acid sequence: CASSVAGGGTGHGYTF.

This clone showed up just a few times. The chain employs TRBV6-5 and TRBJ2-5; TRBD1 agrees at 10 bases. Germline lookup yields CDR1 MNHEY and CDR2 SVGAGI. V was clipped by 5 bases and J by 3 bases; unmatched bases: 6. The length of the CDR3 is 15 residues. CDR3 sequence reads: CASSRQGAREETQYF. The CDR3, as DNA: TGTGCCAGCAGTCGACAGGGGGCAAGGGAAGAGACCCAGTACTTC.

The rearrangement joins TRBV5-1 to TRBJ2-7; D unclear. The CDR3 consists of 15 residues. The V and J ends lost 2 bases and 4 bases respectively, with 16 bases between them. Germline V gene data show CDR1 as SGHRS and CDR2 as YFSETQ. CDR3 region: CASSFDSSSKYEQYF. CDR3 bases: TGCGCCAGCAGCTTCGACTCGAGTTCTAAGTACGAGCAGTACTTC.

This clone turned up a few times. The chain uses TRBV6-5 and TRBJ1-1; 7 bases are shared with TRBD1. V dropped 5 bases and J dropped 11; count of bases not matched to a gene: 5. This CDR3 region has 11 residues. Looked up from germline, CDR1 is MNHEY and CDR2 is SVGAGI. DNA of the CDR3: TGTGCCAGCAGTGAACTACAGGGGGCTTTCTTT. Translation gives CASSELQGAFF.

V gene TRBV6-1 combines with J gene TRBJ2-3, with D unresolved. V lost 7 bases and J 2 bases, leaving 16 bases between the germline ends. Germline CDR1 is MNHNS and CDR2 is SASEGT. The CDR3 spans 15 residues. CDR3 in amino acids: CASKAAPSNTDTQYF. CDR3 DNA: TGTGCCAGCAAGGCGGCTCCTTCTAACACAGATACGCAGTATTTT.

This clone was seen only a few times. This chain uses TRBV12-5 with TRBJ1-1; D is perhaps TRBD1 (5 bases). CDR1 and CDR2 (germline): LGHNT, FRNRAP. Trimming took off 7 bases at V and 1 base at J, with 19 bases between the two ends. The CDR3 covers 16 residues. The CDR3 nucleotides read TGTGCTAGTGCCTCCAGAGGTCCGGGGGGGAACACTGAAGCTTTCTTT. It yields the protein CASASRGPGGNTEAFF.

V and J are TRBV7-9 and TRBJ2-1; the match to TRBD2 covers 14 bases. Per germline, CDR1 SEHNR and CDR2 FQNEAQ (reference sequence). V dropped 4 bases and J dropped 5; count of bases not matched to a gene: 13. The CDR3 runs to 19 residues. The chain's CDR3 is CASSSSPGLAGGSDNEQFF. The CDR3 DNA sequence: TGTGCCAGCAGCTCCTCCCCCGGACTAGCGGGGGGATCGGACAATGAGCAGTTCTTC. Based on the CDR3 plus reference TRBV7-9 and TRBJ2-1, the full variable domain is DTGVSQNPRHKITKRGQNVTFRCDPISEHNRLYWYRQTLGQGPEFLTYFQNEAQLEKSRLLSDRFSAERPKGSFSTLEIQRTEQGDSAMYLCASSSSPGLAGGSDNEQFFGPGTRLTVL.

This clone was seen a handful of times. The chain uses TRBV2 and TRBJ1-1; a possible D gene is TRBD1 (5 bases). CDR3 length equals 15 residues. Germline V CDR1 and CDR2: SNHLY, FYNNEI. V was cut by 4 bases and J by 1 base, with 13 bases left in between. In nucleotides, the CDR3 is TGTGCCAGCAGTGCATCTGCTGACAGGAACACTGAAGCTTTCTTT. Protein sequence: CASSASADRNTEAFF.

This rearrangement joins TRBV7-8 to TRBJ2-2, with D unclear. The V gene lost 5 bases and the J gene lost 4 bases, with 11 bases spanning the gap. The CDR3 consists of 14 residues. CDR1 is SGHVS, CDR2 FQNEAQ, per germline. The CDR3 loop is CASSPELRTGELFF. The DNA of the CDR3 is TGTGCCAGCAGCCCCGAGCTCCGCACCGGGGAGCTGTTTTTT.

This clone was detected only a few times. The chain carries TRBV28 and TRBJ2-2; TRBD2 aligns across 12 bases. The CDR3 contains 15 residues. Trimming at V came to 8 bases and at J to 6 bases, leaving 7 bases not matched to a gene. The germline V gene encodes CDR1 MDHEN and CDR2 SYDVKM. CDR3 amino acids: CASGLAGGRSGELFF. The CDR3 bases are TGTGCCAGCGGGCTAGCGGGGGGGCGTTCCGGGGAGCTGTTTTTT.

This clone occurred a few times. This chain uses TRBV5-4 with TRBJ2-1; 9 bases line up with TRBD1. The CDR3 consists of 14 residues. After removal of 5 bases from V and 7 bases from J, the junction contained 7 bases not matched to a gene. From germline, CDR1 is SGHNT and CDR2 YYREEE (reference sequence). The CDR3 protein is CASRHRDRVNEQFF. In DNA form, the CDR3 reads TGTGCCAGCAGACACCGGGACAGGGTGAATGAGCAGTTCTTC.

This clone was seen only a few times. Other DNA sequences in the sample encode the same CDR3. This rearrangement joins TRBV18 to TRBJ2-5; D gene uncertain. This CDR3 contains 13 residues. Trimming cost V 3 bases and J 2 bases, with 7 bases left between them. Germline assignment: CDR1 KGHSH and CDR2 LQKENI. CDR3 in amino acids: CASSPGSQETQYF. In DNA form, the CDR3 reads TGTGCCAGCTCACCTGGCTCACAAGAGACCCAGTACTTC.

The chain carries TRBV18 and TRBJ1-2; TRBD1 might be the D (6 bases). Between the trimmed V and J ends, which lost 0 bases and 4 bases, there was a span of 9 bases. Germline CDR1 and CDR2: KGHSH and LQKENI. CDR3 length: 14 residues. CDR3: CASSPPGGPYGYTF. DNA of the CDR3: TGTGCCAGCTCACCACCGGGGGGGCCCTATGGCTACACCTTC.

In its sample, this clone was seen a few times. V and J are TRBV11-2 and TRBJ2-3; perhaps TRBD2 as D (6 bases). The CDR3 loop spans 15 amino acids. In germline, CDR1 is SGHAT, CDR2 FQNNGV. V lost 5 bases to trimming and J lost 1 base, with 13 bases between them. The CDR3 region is CASSVAGTRTDTQYF. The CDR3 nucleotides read TGTGCCAGCAGCGTGGCCGGGACTCGCACAGATACGCAGTATTTT.

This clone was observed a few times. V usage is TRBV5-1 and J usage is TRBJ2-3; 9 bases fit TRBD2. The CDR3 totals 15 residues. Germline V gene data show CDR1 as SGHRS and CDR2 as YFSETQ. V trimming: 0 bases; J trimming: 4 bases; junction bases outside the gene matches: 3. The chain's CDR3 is CASSLDAGGPDTQYF. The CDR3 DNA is TGCGCCAGCAGCTTGGATGCGGGGGGGCCAGATACGCAGTATTTT. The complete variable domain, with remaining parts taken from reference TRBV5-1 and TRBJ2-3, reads KAGVTQTPRYLIKTRGQQVTLSCSPISGHRSVSWYQQTPGQGLQFLFEYFSETQRNKGNFPGRFSGRQFSNSRSEMNVSTLELGDSALYLCASSLDAGGPDTQYFGPGTRLTVL.

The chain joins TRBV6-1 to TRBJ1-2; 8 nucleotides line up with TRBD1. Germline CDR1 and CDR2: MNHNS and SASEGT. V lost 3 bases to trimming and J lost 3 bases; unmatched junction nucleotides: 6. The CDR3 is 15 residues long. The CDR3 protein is CASSDQAGGDYGYTF. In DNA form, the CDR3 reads TGTGCCAGCAGTGATCAGGCAGGGGGCGACTATGGCTACACCTTC.